Below are 19 T cell receptor beta chains sequenced from a single sample in a study of T cell repertoires in cytomegalovirus infection. TCRdb reprocessed the reads via MiXCR and lists one record per CDR3 protein. The table shows under 250,000 distinct CDR3 sequences, with approximately 13% occurring only once. Sequencing was done on a sample of PBMCs. These receptors were collected from a human donor in good health (CMV status not recorded). Some clones in this sample may be carry-over from other donors' samples.

About this clonotype itself: Just one base apart from a much larger clone, this may be a read error. The CDR3 here is CASSLKVYNEQFF. DNA of the CDR3: TGTGCCAGCAGTTTAAAGGTCTACAATGAGCAGTTCTTC. The genes are TRBV12-3 or TRBV12-4 and TRBJ2-1, with D unclear. The CDR3 spans 13 residues. Trimming took 2 bases from V and 3 from J, leaving 5 bases between them.

This clonotype was recorded many times. The J gene is TRBJ2-1, the V gene TRBV7-9, with a weak D call TRBD1 (5 bases). V lost 0 bases to trimming and J lost 9 bases, with 12 bases between them. This CDR3 has 14 amino acids. Germline-derived CDR1 and CDR2 are SEHNR and FQNEAQ (reference sequence). The CDR3 coding sequence is TGTGCCAGCAGCTTAGCGGGGCTAGACTCTGAGCAGTTCTTC. It codes for CASSLAGLDSEQFF.

This clonotype was seen at least ten times. The chain links TRBV20-1 to TRBJ2-2; 9 nucleotides match TRBD1. Germline CDR1 DFQATT, CDR2 SNEGSKA (reference sequence). The CDR3 runs to 15 residues. V was clipped by 3 bases and J by 3 bases; unmatched bases: 5. CDR3 protein: CSARGTGRDTGELFF. CDR3 nucleotide sequence: TGCAGTGCTAGGGGGACAGGGAGGGACACCGGGGAGCTGTTTTTT.

This clonotype was seen more than once but under ten times. The chain links TRBV7-9 to TRBJ2-3, with 8 bases lining up with TRBD2. Trimming cost V 3 bases and J 0 bases; bases outside gene matches: 14. Germline CDR1 reads SEHNR; CDR2 reads FQNEAQ (reference sequence). The CDR3 runs 19 residues. The CDR3 nucleotides are TGTGCCAGCAGCTTCACTAGCGGAACGATTATTGCTAGCACAGATACGCAGTATTTT. Translated: CASSFTSGTIIASTDTQYF. Full variable domain (missing parts from reference TRBV7-9 and TRBJ2-3): DTGVSQNPRHKITKRGQNVTFRCDPISEHNRLYWYRQTLGQGPEFLTYFQNEAQLEKSRLLSDRFSAERPKGSFSTLEIQRTEQGDSAMYLCASSFTSGTIIASTDTQYFGPGTRLTVL.

This clonotype was seen a handful of times. V is TRBV14 and J is TRBJ2-1; D gene unclear. There are 13 residues in the CDR3. V was clipped by 3 bases and J by 6 bases, with 9 bases between them. CDR1 is SGHDN and CDR2 is FVKESK in the germline V gene. The DNA for the CDR3 is TGTGCCAGCAGCCAGAATTTTATCAATGAGCAGTTCTTC. It is translated as CASSQNFINEQFF.

This clonotype was counted many times. This chain links TRBV7-2 with TRBJ2-3; 12 nucleotides match TRBD2. CDR1 is SGHTA and CDR2 is FQGNSA in the germline V gene. The CDR3 has 17 residues. J was trimmed by 7 bases and V by 1 base; bases with no gene match: 9. The CDR3 is CASSLEVSSGGANTQYF. The CDR3 DNA reads TGTGCCAGCAGCTTAGAAGTCTCTAGCGGGGGGGCCAATACGCAGTATTTT.

This clonotype was observed many times. This chain uses TRBV12-3 or TRBV12-4 with TRBJ2-5; weak D call: TRBD1 (5 bases). The CDR3 spans 17 residues. The germline V and J ends were trimmed by 3 bases and 5 bases, with 22 bases remaining between them. The CDR3 nucleotides read TGTGCCAGCAGTTTCACCGGTTCCTCAGGGTTGCCGGAGACCCAGTACTTC. This codes for CASSFTGSSGLPETQYF.

The chain links TRBV28 to TRBJ1-2, with 8 bases fitting TRBD1. In germline, CDR1 is MDHEN, CDR2 SYDVKM. The CDR3 is 15 amino acids. V trimming: 2 bases; J trimming: 0 bases; junction bases outside the gene matches: 2. CDR3 protein: CASSLMDRANYGYTF. CDR3 nucleotide sequence: TGTGCCAGCAGTTTAATGGACAGGGCTAACTATGGCTACACCTTC.

This clonotype occurred many times. This chain uses TRBV5-6 with TRBJ2-5, with D possibly being TRBD1 (6 bases). CDR3 length equals 13 residues. CDR1 is SGHDT, CDR2 YYEEEE, per germline. The V and J ends lost 4 bases and 3 bases respectively, with 10 bases between them. This CDR3 is CASSPNREETQYF. The CDR3 DNA follows: TGTGCCAGCAGCCCTAACAGGGAAGAGACCCAGTACTTC.

The chain has TRBV5-1 and TRBJ2-7; 9 positions match TRBD1. The germline CDR1 and CDR2 sequences are SGHRS and YFSETQ. V trimming: 0 bases; J trimming: 5 bases; junction bases outside the gene matches: 9. CDR3 length: 16 amino acids. The CDR3 nucleotides are TGCGCCAGCAGCTTGGGCCCCAGGACAGGGGCTGACGAGCAGTACTTC. Protein: CASSLGPRTGADEQYF.

This clonotype was counted ten times or more. The CDR3 nucleotides are TGTGCCAGCAGTTCTCCGGGCAGATACCCCGAGGGTACGCAGTATTTT. Protein product: CASSSPGRYPEGTQYF. The rearrangement joins TRBV28 to TRBJ2-3; D might be TRBD2 (5 bases). The V gene lost 4 bases and the J gene lost 8 bases, with 22 bases spanning the gap. The CDR3 consists of 16 residues. The germline gives CDR1 MDHEN, CDR2 SYDVKM.

This clonotype was counted ten times or more. This chain links TRBV6-6 with TRBJ1-3; D is unclear. V lost 0 bases, J lost 2 bases, and 5 bases lay in between. Per the germline V gene, CDR1 is MNHNY and CDR2 is SVGAGI (reference sequence). The CDR3 is 14 amino acids. The CDR3 spells CASSYSQPGNTIYF. Here the CDR3 DNA reads TGTGCCAGCAGTTACTCACAGCCTGGAAACACCATATATTTT.

This clonotype was observed a few times. V gene TRBV28 combines with J gene TRBJ2-7, with TRBD1 identical over 8 bases. V shed 3 bases and J 6 bases; nucleotides not matched to a gene: 10. Germline V gene data show CDR1 as MDHEN and CDR2 as SYDVKM. This CDR3 comprises 15 residues. CDR3 sequence reads: CASSFLPGQEPEQYF. The DNA for the CDR3 is TGTGCCAGCAGTTTCCTCCCGGGACAGGAACCCGAGCAGTACTTC. Looking up the rest from reference TRBV28 and TRBJ2-7 gives the full variable domain: DVKVTQSSRYLVKRTGEKVFLECVQDMDHENMFWYRQDPGLGLRLIYFSYDVKMKEKGDIPEGYSVSREKKERFSLILESASTNQTSMYLCASSFLPGQEPEQYFGPGTRLTVT.

The sample holds many counts of this clonotype. V and J are TRBV28 and TRBJ1-1; 7 bases fit TRBD1. The CDR3 is 15 amino acids. Germline CDR1 reads MDHEN; CDR2 reads SYDVKM. After removal of 5 bases from V and 0 bases from J, the junction contained 6 bases not matched to a gene. CDR3 protein: CASSLQGKLNTEAFF. The CDR3 DNA reads TGTGCCAGCAGTCTACAGGGGAAGTTGAACACTGAAGCTTTCTTT.

This clonotype was recorded many times. V gene TRBV14 combines with J gene TRBJ1-6; D is uncertain. Trimming left V 3 bases short and J 0 bases short, with 12 bases between. The length of the CDR3 is 17 residues. CDR1 is SGHDN, CDR2 FVKESK, per germline. CDR3 nucleotide sequence: TGTGCCAGCAGCCACGAGGCAGGTTACTCCTATAATTCACCCCTCCACTTT. Its translation is CASSHEAGYSYNSPLHF.

This clonotype was counted at least ten times. This chain joins TRBV7-2 and TRBJ2-5; D gene ambiguous. The V gene lost 2 bases and the J gene lost 4 bases, with 8 bases spanning the gap. The CDR3 is 13 amino acids. Germline loops: CDR1 SGHTA, CDR2 FQGNSA. Written as DNA, the CDR3 is TGTGCCAGCAGCTTAAAGGATCGAGAGACCCAGTACTTC. It translates to CASSLKDRETQYF.

This clonotype was counted between two and nine times. V gene TRBV7-3 combines with J gene TRBJ2-3; no reliable D call. The CDR3 totals 13 residues. Germline CDR1 is SGHTA and CDR2 is FQGTGA. Between the trimmed V and J ends, which lost 1 base and 4 bases, there was a span of 6 bases. The CDR3 loop is CASSLMIPDTQYF. As DNA, the CDR3 is TGTGCCAGCAGCTTAATGATACCAGATACGCAGTATTTT. Together with reference TRBV7-3 and TRBJ2-3, the CDR3 gives the full variable domain: GAGVSQTPSNKVTEKGKYVELRCDPISGHTALYWYRQSLGQGPEFLIYFQGTGAADDSGLPNDRFFAVRPEGSVSTLKIQRTERGDSAVYLCASSLMIPDTQYFGPGTRLTVL.

The V and J genes are TRBV7-9 and TRBJ2-7; no clear D. With 1 base removed from V and 5 bases from J, the gap between germline ends came to 15 bases. CDR3 length: 15 amino acids. Per germline, CDR1 SEHNR and CDR2 FQNEAQ (reference sequence). The CDR3 coding sequence is TGTGCCAGCAGCTTAGTTGCCCAGGTCGTCCACGAGCAGTACTTC. It is translated as CASSLVAQVVHEQYF.

This clonotype was seen repeatedly, ten times or more. This chain links TRBV7-2 with TRBJ2-3; 14 bases align to TRBD2. V trimming: 3 bases; J trimming: 8 bases; junction bases outside the gene matches: 7. The CDR3 runs 16 residues. The germline V gene has CDR1 SGHTA and CDR2 FQGNSA. CDR3 region: CASSFTTSGGAGTQYF. As DNA, the CDR3 is TGTGCCAGCAGCTTTACGACTAGCGGGGGGGCCGGTACGCAGTATTTT.